One sample yielded the 12 T cell receptor beta chains listed below, sequenced in a study of T cell responses to AZD1222 COVID-19 vaccine. TCRdb's table, derived via immunoSEQ multiplex PCR, lists solely in-frame clones and lacks some. The repertoire includes about 110,000 clones, around 84% of them detected once, and less than 3.5% sits in the top ten. The material was peripheral blood, obtained on day 0 of AZD1222 vaccination. Receptors originate from an adult in good health.

J is TRBJ2-1 and V is TRBV6-2 or TRBV6-3, with unresolved D. The V end lost 5 bases, the J end lost 5 bases, and 4 bases lay between the germline ends. CDR1 is MNHEY, CDR2 SVGEGT, per germline. This CDR3 has 11 residues. CDR3: CASSTNNEQFF. In nucleotides, the CDR3 is TGTGCCAGCAGTACTAACAATGAGCAGTTCTTC.

CDR3 bases: TGCGCCAGCAGCCGGGGCGGGACAGGGGGCACAGATACGCAGTATTTT. This translates into CASSRGGTGGTDTQYF. The chain is built from TRBV5-1 and TRBJ2-3; 10 nucleotides agree with TRBD1. The CDR3 extends over 16 amino acids. Germline V gene data show CDR1 as SGHRS and CDR2 as YFSETQ. J was trimmed by 1 base and V by 4 bases; bases with no gene match: 6.

This clone has just one count. V and J are TRBV5-1 and TRBJ2-3; perhaps TRBD1 as D (5 bases). V was trimmed by 4 bases and J by 3 bases, leaving 12 bases between them. Per germline, CDR1 SGHRS and CDR2 YFSETQ. The CDR3 is made up of 14 amino acids. CDR3 residues: CASSIPTATDTQYF. CDR3 nucleotides: TGCGCCAGCAGCATTCCGACAGCGACAGATACGCAGTATTTT.

In this sample, this clone turned up once. The rearrangement uses TRBV5-6 and TRBJ1-1, with D perhaps TRBD1 (5 bases). The V end lost 4 bases, the J end lost 3 bases, and 16 bases lay between the germline ends. The germline V gene has CDR1 SGHDT and CDR2 YYEEEE. This CDR3 contains 15 residues. The CDR3 sequence is CASSPEGPGHTEAFF. CDR3 nucleotides: TGTGCCAGCAGCCCCGAAGGCCCGGGGCACACTGAAGCTTTCTTT.

This CDR3 reads CASSPPGTSDTQYF. In DNA form, the CDR3 reads TGTGCCAGTAGTCCTCCCGGGACTAGCGATACGCAGTATTTT. The rearrangement joins TRBV19 to TRBJ2-3; 9 nucleotides line up with TRBD2. The CDR3 is 14 residues long. Germline V CDR1 and CDR2: LNHDA, SQIVND (reference sequence). V shed 5 bases, J shed 6 bases, and the junction held 6 bases outside the gene matches.

This clone was observed at least ten times. The chain combines TRBV7-9 with TRBJ1-5; possibly TRBD1 for D (5 bases). Germline V gene data show CDR1 as SEHNR and CDR2 as FQNEAQ (reference sequence). V was pared by 5 bases and J by 5 bases, with 16 bases between. This CDR3 is 15 amino acids long. The CDR3 nucleotides are TGTGCCAGCAGCACCGGGCAGGGTGCGGATCAGCCCCAGCATTTT. Its translation: CASSTGQGADQPQHF.

The table lists this clone with a count of one. The rearrangement joins TRBV2 to TRBJ1-3, with D tentatively TRBD1 (6 bases). The CDR3 consists of 13 residues. V was shortened by 6 bases and J by 4 bases, with 10 bases between the two germline ends. The V gene's germline CDR1 is SNHLY and CDR2 FYNNEI. This CDR3 reads CASRGDRGNTIYF. In DNA form, the CDR3 reads TGTGCCAGCAGAGGAGACAGGGGAAACACCATATATTTT.

This sequence joins TRBV29-1 and TRBJ1-2; no reliable D call. CDR3 length equals 14 residues. V was pared by 5 bases and J by 5 bases, with 18 bases between. Germline CDR1 and CDR2: SQVTM and ANQGSEA. CDR3 DNA: TGCAGCGTTCGGGAGTCGGCCGCCGTGTATGGCTACACCTTC. This sequence encodes CSVRESAAVYGYTF.

The chain couples TRBV5-1 to TRBJ2-5; 7 nucleotides match TRBD1. Looked up from germline, CDR1 is SGHRS and CDR2 is YFSETQ. CDR3 length: 16 residues. Trimming at V came to 4 bases and at J to 1 base, leaving 10 bases not matched to a gene. The CDR3 DNA is TGCGCCAGCAGCCCCACCGGGACAGCCTCCCAAGAGACCCAGTACTTC. It is translated as CASSPTGTASQETQYF.

This rearrangement joins TRBV4-1 to TRBJ1-5, with 8 bases identical to TRBD1. There are 17 residues in the CDR3. Trimming at V came to 4 bases and at J to 4 bases, leaving 12 bases not matched to a gene. CDR1 MGHRA and CDR2 YSYEKL come from the germline V gene. DNA of the CDR3: TGCGCCAGCAGCCCAACCACGGACAGGGACTGGAATCAGCCCCAGCATTTT. Protein sequence: CASSPTTDRDWNQPQHF.

The rearrangement joins TRBV3-1 (or the pseudogene TRBV3-2) to TRBJ1-4, with 8 bases that match TRBD1. Trimming removed 1 base from V and 5 bases from J; junction bases left unmatched: 0. CDR1 is LGHDT and CDR2 is YNNKEL in the germline V gene (reference sequence). The CDR3 runs 14 residues. The CDR3 spells CASSQGTGNEKLFF. The CDR3 DNA sequence: TGTGCCAGCAGCCAAGGGACAGGGAATGAAAAACTGTTTTTT.

V is TRBV20-1 and J is TRBJ1-1; D possibly corresponds to TRBD1 (5 bases). Trimming pared 3 bases from V and 4 bases from J, leaving 24 bases between. Germline CDR1 reads DFQATT; CDR2 reads SNEGSKA (reference sequence). The CDR3 covers 17 residues. CDR3 DNA: TGCAGTGCTAGTCCGGCACTGAAGGGGCTGGCAGGCACTGAAGCTTTCTTT. Protein product: CSASPALKGLAGTEAFF.